These 20 T cell receptor beta chains originate from one sample sequenced in a study of T cell changes during pregnancy in multiple sclerosis. Repertoires were generated with immunoSEQ multiplex PCR, while TCRdb's copy carries only in-frame clones and drops some. The sample yields tens of thousands of clones, approximately 92% seen once. Here the sequenced sample was peripheral blood, taken in the first trimester of pregnancy. These receptors were collected from a female donor with multiple sclerosis, enrolled in a pregnancy study.

The J gene is TRBJ1-6, the V gene TRBV6-5; D is ambiguous. From germline, CDR1 is MNHEY and CDR2 SVGAGI. The CDR3 has 13 amino acids. Trimming stripped 8 bases from V and 10 bases from J, with 15 bases between. The DNA of the CDR3 is TGTGCCAGCGCAACAGACGGAACATCACCCCTCCACTTT. It translates to CASATDGTSPLHF.

V and J are TRBV4-1 and TRBJ1-6; D is uncertain. The CDR3 runs to 15 residues. Per the germline V gene, CDR1 is MGHRA and CDR2 is YSYEKL. V lost 0 bases and J lost 9, with 12 bases in between. CDR3 bases: TGCGCCAGCAGCCAAGAAGAGGTTCTAGGTTCACCCCTCCACTTT. Protein product: CASSQEEVLGSPLHF.

CDR3 sequence reads: CASSIALRTGNQPQHF. The CDR3 DNA reads as TGTGCCAGTAGTATAGCCCTCCGGACAGGCAATCAGCCCCAGCATTTT. This chain links TRBV19 with TRBJ1-5; possible D gene TRBD1, 6 bases. V dropped 1 base and J dropped 2 bases, with 12 bases sitting between them. This CDR3 contains 16 residues. Germline CDR1 LNHDA, CDR2 SQIVND (reference sequence). Full variable domain (missing parts from reference TRBV19 and TRBJ1-5): DGGITQSPKYLFRKEGQNVTLSCEQNLNHDAMYWYRQDPGQGLRLIYYSQIVNDFQKGDIAEGYSVSREKKESFPLTVTSAQKNPTAFYLCASSIALRTGNQPQHFGDGTRLSIL.

This chain joins TRBV5-1 and TRBJ2-2, with TRBD1 as a possible D gene (5 bases). Germline CDR1 and CDR2: SGHRS and YFSETQ. Trimming removed 7 bases at V and 0 bases at J, with 16 bases between. The CDR3 is 16 residues long. The chain's CDR3 is CASAYSGLANTGELFF. The CDR3 region has the DNA TGCGCCAGCGCCTACTCAGGGCTAGCGAACACCGGGGAGCTGTTTTTT.

This chain joins TRBV27 and TRBJ2-7; possible D gene TRBD1, 9 bases. The CDR3 loop spans 17 amino acids. Between the trimmed V and J ends, which lost 3 bases and 4 bases, there was a span of 22 bases. Germline lookup yields CDR1 MNHEY and CDR2 SMNVEV (reference sequence). CDR3 coding DNA: TGTGCCAGCAGTTTCGGGGGGGCGGGGACAGGGAGTTACGAGCAGTACTTC. Its protein is CASSFGGAGTGSYEQYF.

V gene TRBV27 combines with J gene TRBJ2-6, with D hard to call. The CDR3 spans 15 residues. The germline V gene encodes CDR1 MNHEY and CDR2 SMNVEV (reference sequence). With 1 base removed from V and 0 bases from J, the gap between germline ends came to 4 bases. The CDR3 here is CASSLWLSGANVLTF. The CDR3 DNA follows: TGTGCCAGCAGTTTATGGCTCTCTGGGGCCAACGTCCTGACTTTC.

This clone appeared a few times. The chain recombines TRBV7-2 with TRBJ2-7; D not certain. Germline V gives CDR1 SGHTA, CDR2 FQGNSA. V lost 5 bases to trimming and J lost 2 bases, with 7 bases between them. The CDR3 extends over 12 amino acids. Written as DNA, the CDR3 is TGTGCCAGCAGCCCAAATCCCTACGAGCAGTACTTC. This gives the protein CASSPNPYEQYF.

The chain has TRBV2 and TRBJ1-5; TRBD1 is a possible D gene (6 bases). CDR3 size: 14 residues. Trimming shortened V by 5 bases and J by 2 bases, and 10 bases separated the two germline ends. The germline V gene encodes CDR1 SNHLY and CDR2 FYNNEI. In DNA, the CDR3 is TGTGCCAGCAGTTACAGGGTTGGCAATCAGCCCCAGCATTTT. It specifies CASSYRVGNQPQHF. Together with reference TRBV2 and TRBJ1-5, the CDR3 gives the full variable domain: EPEVTQTPSHQVTQMGQEVILRCVPISNHLYFYWYRQILGQKVEFLVSFYNNEISEKSEIFDDQFSVERPDGSNFTLKIRSTKLEDSAMYFCASSYRVGNQPQHFGDGTRLSIL.

The V gene is TRBV4-2, the J gene TRBJ2-7, with 8 bases lining up with TRBD2. The V and J ends lost 4 bases and 3 bases, in that order; junction bases with no gene match: 11. Germline CDR1 LGHNA, CDR2 YNFKEQ. The CDR3 spans 16 residues. The CDR3 nucleotides read TGTGCCAGCAGCCCCGATCTCGCGGGGGGCAGCTACGAGCAGTACTTC. This sequence encodes CASSPDLAGGSYEQYF.

This chain connects TRBV7-9 to TRBJ1-6; D is undetermined. Per germline, CDR1 SEHNR and CDR2 FQNEAQ (reference sequence). V was clipped by 3 bases and J by 0 bases, with 3 bases between them. CDR3 length: 14 amino acids. CDR3 protein: CASSLSSYNSPLHF. The CDR3 region has the DNA TGTGCCAGCAGCTTGAGCTCCTATAATTCACCCCTCCACTTT.

The rearrangement joins TRBV2 to TRBJ1-1; D not resolved. V was trimmed by 4 bases and J by 1 base, leaving 7 bases between them. The V gene's germline CDR1 is SNHLY and CDR2 FYNNEI. The CDR3 contains 13 residues. CDR3 residues: CASSGTSNTEAFF. DNA of the CDR3: TGTGCCAGCAGTGGTACATCGAACACTGAAGCTTTCTTT.

V and J are TRBV18 and TRBJ1-5, with 8 bases lining up with TRBD1. V shed 6 bases, J shed 4 bases, and the junction held 8 bases outside the gene matches. Germline-derived CDR1 and CDR2 are KGHSH and LQKENI. CDR3 length equals 15 residues. This CDR3 reads CASSRGQGINQPQHF. The CDR3 DNA reads as TGTGCCAGCTCCCGCGGACAGGGCATAAATCAGCCCCAGCATTTT.

V and J are TRBV6-5 and TRBJ1-1; 8 bases agree with TRBD1. The CDR3 length is 14 residues. Germline V CDR1 and CDR2: MNHEY, SVGAGI. Trimming took 5 bases from V and 3 from J; bases not matched to a gene: 5. CDR3 residues: CASSQTGGYTEAFF. The CDR3 bases are TGTGCCAGCAGTCAAACAGGGGGTTACACTGAAGCTTTCTTT.

The chain links TRBV5-6 to TRBJ1-1; D might be TRBD1 (5 bases). CDR1 is SGHDT and CDR2 is YYEEEE in the germline V gene. This CDR3 contains 15 residues. V shed 6 bases and J shed 11 bases, with 26 bases lying between them. The CDR3 is CASTFGTGLGSGAFF. Written as DNA, the CDR3 is TGTGCCAGCACCTTTGGGACGGGACTCGGGTCAGGCGCTTTCTTT.

This chain joins TRBV15 and TRBJ1-5; 9 bases are a match to TRBD1. The CDR3 has 19 amino acids. Trimming at V came to 5 bases and at J to 1 base, leaving 15 bases not matched to a gene. CDR1 is LNHNV, CDR2 YYDKDF, per germline (reference sequence). The CDR3 DNA follows: TGTGCCACCAGCCCGCTTCCGGGACAGGGATCCCCAAGCAATCAGCCCCAGCATTTT. It is translated as CATSPLPGQGSPSNQPQHF.

This clone appeared once. The rearrangement joins TRBV7-9 to TRBJ2-1; 9 positions match TRBD2. Germline V CDR1 and CDR2: SEHNR, FQNEAQ (reference sequence). There are 14 residues in the CDR3. J lost 5 bases, V lost 8 bases, and 7 bases had no gene match. In DNA, the CDR3 is TGTGCCAGCGGGTTAGCGGGGGCGAACAATGAGCAGTTCTTC. Encoded protein: CASGLAGANNEQFF.

The chain is built from TRBV7-9 and TRBJ2-1; 7 positions agree with TRBD1. The CDR3 covers 16 residues. V gave up 5 bases and J gave up 2 bases; unmatched junction bases: 9. CDR1 SEHNR and CDR2 FQNEAQ come from the germline V gene (reference sequence). CDR3 nucleotides: TGTGCCAGCAGCCCCTCAGGGGGTTCGACCTACAATGAGCAGTTCTTC. Translated: CASSPSGGSTYNEQFF.

The gene calls are TRBV29-1 and TRBJ2-6, with 8 bases matching TRBD1. In germline, CDR1 is SQVTM, CDR2 ANQGSEA. With 6 bases clipped from V and 2 bases from J, the junction kept 3 bases outside the gene matches. The CDR3 totals 14 residues. The CDR3 region is CSVPGGAGANVLTF. The CDR3 coding sequence is TGCAGCGTCCCAGGGGGCGCTGGGGCCAACGTCCTGACTTTC. Together with reference TRBV29-1 and TRBJ2-6, the CDR3 gives the full variable domain: SAVISQKPSRDICQRGTSLTIQCQVDSQVTMMFWYRQQPGQSLTLIATANQGSEATYESGFVIDKFPISRPNLTFSTLTVSNMSPEDSSIYLCSVPGGAGANVLTFGAGSRLTVL.

The chain is built from TRBV27 and TRBJ1-1; no reliable D call. Germline V CDR1 and CDR2: MNHEY, SMNVEV (reference sequence). V was shortened by 4 bases and J by 3 bases, with 9 bases between the two germline ends. The CDR3 is 13 residues long. As DNA, the CDR3 is TGTGCCAGCAGTTCCCTCTCGTACACTGAAGCTTTCTTT. It specifies CASSSLSYTEAFF.

The V call is TRBV6-6, the J call TRBJ1-2; perhaps TRBD1 as D (6 bases). V lost 7 bases, J lost 5 bases, and 20 bases lay in between. The CDR3 covers 15 residues. CDR1 and CDR2 (germline): MNHNY, SVGAGI (reference sequence). This CDR3 reads CASTLGTSVGYGYTF. Written as DNA, the CDR3 is TGTGCCAGCACCCTTGGGACATCCGTCGGGTATGGCTACACCTTC.